This T cell receptor beta chain was identified during a study of T cells in Graves' hyperthyroidism and ophthalmopathy. Overall study results and limits: Ophthalmopathy prediction by the model preceded onset by a median approximately 5.9 months.

V lost 5 bases and J 4 bases, leaving 12 bases between the germline ends. This CDR3 region has 13 residues. Germline CDR1 reads DFQATT; CDR2 reads SNEGSKA (reference sequence). Amplification targeted TCR beta CDR3 regions from RNA transcripts. The HTBI primer set drove a first-round RT-PCR of the TCR CDR3. TCRdb re-called the multiplex PCR reads through MiXCR, storing one row per CDR3 protein. The sample yields roughly 500,000 distinct CDR3 sequences, approximately 48% seen once. Exclusion criteria comprised uncontrolled infection, other autoimmune disease, pregnancy or lactation. This clonotype was observed a few times. Its antigen is not known.

This clonotype was sampled from an adult woman with Graves' disease, either hyperthyroidism or ophthalmopathy (not recorded which). Source material: peripheral blood or thyroid tissue (not recorded which). The rearrangement joins TRBV20-1 to TRBJ1-3; a possible D gene is TRBD1 (6 bases). The DNA of the CDR3 is TGCAGTGCTCCTATTAGGGGGGGAAACACCATATATTTT. This gives the protein CSAPIRGGNTIYF.